The 10 T cell receptor beta chains reported below all come from one sample, sequenced in a study of tumor and adjacent non-tumor tissue in lung cancer. This sample's RNA came from whole unsorted tissue. The library came from three nested PCR rounds adapted from ARM-PCR protocols. In TCRdb, the multiplex PCR reads were re-called with MiXCR into one record per CDR3 protein. Of 75,000 to 100,000 distinct CDR3 sequences in the sample, roughly 70% were seen once. The sequencing input was lung tumor tissue. All receptors come from a man aged 60 to 75 with non-small cell lung cancer.

On this clonotype: A read error may be the cause here, since a much bigger clone is one base away. As DNA, the CDR3 is TGTGATAGTGGTTTGGTAAGCGGGGTTGGAGATACGCAGTATTTT. Translation gives CDSGLVSGVGDTQYF. The chain uses TRBV12-5 and TRBJ2-3, with 7 bases fitting TRBD2. The V gene's germline CDR1 is LGHNT and CDR2 FRNRAP. CDR3 length equals 15 residues.

Points on this clonotype: The conserved phenylalanine or tryptophan normally closing the CDR3 is absent here, so this likely arose from a read error. The chain recombines TRBV6-2 or TRBV6-3 with TRBJ2-1, with D maybe TRBD1 (5 bases). CDR1 and CDR2 from the germline V gene are MNHEY and SVGEGT. The CDR3 totals 14 residues. CDR3: CTNGYLQVSNEQFS. The CDR3 DNA reads TGTACCAACGGTTACTTACAGGTGTCCAATGAGCAGTTCTCC.

There are many counts of this clonotype. This chain connects TRBV20-1 to TRBJ1-2; weak D call: TRBD1 (5 bases). The length of the CDR3 is 14 residues. Germline V CDR1 and CDR2: DFQATT, SNEGSKA (reference sequence). The ends were cut back, 0 bases at V and 6 bases at J, with 14 bases in the middle. CDR3 protein: CSAREIGAGDGYTF. In DNA, the CDR3 is TGCAGTGCTAGAGAAATAGGGGCGGGTGATGGCTACACCTTC.

A note on this clonotype: Being one base from a much bigger clone, this may be a read error. The CDR3 protein is CASTKDRGRDAQYF. The DNA for the CDR3 is TGTGCCAGCACCAAGGATAGGGGACGAGATGCGCAGTATTTT. The chain combines TRBV5-4 with TRBJ2-3; D is possibly TRBD1 or TRBD2 (5 bases each). Germline CDR1 SGHNT, CDR2 YYREEE (reference sequence). This CDR3 contains 14 residues.

This clonotype was counted many times. The chain couples TRBV10-3 to TRBJ2-2; 11 bases agree with TRBD1. J was trimmed by 5 bases and V by 10 bases; bases with no gene match: 6. Germline V gene sequence: CDR1 ENHRY, CDR2 SYGVKD. This CDR3 region has 14 residues. As DNA, the CDR3 is TGTGCCACAGGGACAGGGGGGGGGACCGGGGAGCTGTTTTTT. It specifies CATGTGGGTGELFF.

In the case of this clonotype: One end of the junction fails to match germline, which may point to a read error. CDR3 DNA: TGCAACGTTGTGAGGACAGGGCCCTACGAGCAGTACTTC. It codes for CNVVRTGPYEQYF. V gene TRBV29-1 combines with J gene TRBJ2-7, with 8 bases that match TRBD1. This CDR3 comprises 13 residues. The germline gives CDR1 SQVTM, CDR2 ANQGSEA.

Details on this clonotype: This may be a read error, as it is one base from a much larger clone. The chain is built from TRBV20-1 and TRBJ2-1; D tentatively fits TRBD1 or TRBD2 (6 bases each). This CDR3 has 11 residues. Germline V gene data show CDR1 as DFQATT and CDR2 as SNEGSKA (reference sequence). V dropped 7 bases and J dropped 8 bases, with 12 bases sitting between them. The CDR3 DNA reads TGCAGTGTCAACAGGGAGGATGAGCAGTTCTTC. Translating gives CSVNREDEQFF.

This clonotype was counted many times. The chain joins TRBV13 to TRBJ2-1; 7 bases line up with TRBD1. Germline trimming cut 5 bases from V and 0 bases from J; bases unmatched to any gene: 4. CDR3 size: 15 residues. Germline-derived CDR1 and CDR2 are PRHDT and FYEKMQ (reference sequence). The chain's CDR3 is CASSMGQSSYNEQFF. Here the CDR3 DNA reads TGTGCCAGCAGCATGGGACAGAGCTCCTACAATGAGCAGTTCTTC.

The V gene is TRBV4-1, the J gene TRBJ2-5; D perhaps matches TRBD1 (5 bases). The CDR3 extends over 14 amino acids. V lost 4 bases to trimming and J lost 5 bases, with 14 bases between them. Germline CDR1 is MGHRA and CDR2 is YSYEKL. The CDR3 protein is CASSLGESRETQYF. The DNA of the CDR3 is TGCGCCAGCAGCCTAGGGGAATCGCGGGAGACCCAGTACTTC.

This clonotype was counted ten times or more. The chain combines TRBV28 with TRBJ2-4; 7 nucleotides line up with TRBD1. Germline values: CDR1 MDHEN, CDR2 SYDVKM. The CDR3 totals 16 residues. With V trimmed by 5 bases and J by 4 bases, 11 bases remained unmatched. The DNA of the CDR3 is TGTGCCAGCAGTCTCCTCCGGGACAGAGTTAAAAACATTCAGTACTTC. Translating it yields CASSLLRDRVKNIQYF. The full variable domain, with the rest looked up from reference TRBV28 and TRBJ2-4, is DVKVTQSSRYLVKRTGEKVFLECVQDMDHENMFWYRQDPGLGLRLIYFSYDVKMKEKGDIPEGYSVSREKKERFSLILESASTNQTSMYLCASSLLRDRVKNIQYFGAGTRLSVL.